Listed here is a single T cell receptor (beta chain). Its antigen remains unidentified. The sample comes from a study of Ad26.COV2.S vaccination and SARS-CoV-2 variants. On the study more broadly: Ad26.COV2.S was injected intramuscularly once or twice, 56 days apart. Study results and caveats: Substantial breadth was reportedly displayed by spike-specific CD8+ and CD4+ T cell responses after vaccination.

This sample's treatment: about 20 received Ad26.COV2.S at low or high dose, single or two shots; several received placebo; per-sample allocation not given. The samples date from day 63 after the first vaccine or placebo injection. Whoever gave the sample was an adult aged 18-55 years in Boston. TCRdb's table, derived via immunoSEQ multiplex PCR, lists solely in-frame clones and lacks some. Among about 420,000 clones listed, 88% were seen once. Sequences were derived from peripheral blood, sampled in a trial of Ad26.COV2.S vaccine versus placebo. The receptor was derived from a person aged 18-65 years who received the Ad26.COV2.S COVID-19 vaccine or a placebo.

CDR3 in amino acids: CASSPTQGQSGEQYF. DNA of the CDR3: TGCGCCAGCAGCCCGACCCAGGGACAGTCCGGGGAGCAGTACTTC. The chain has TRBV5-1 and TRBJ2-7; TRBD1 matches at 7 bases. V lost 4 bases to trimming and J lost 7 bases; unmatched junction nucleotides: 14. The length of the CDR3 is 15 residues. Per the germline V gene, CDR1 is SGHRS and CDR2 is YFSETQ.